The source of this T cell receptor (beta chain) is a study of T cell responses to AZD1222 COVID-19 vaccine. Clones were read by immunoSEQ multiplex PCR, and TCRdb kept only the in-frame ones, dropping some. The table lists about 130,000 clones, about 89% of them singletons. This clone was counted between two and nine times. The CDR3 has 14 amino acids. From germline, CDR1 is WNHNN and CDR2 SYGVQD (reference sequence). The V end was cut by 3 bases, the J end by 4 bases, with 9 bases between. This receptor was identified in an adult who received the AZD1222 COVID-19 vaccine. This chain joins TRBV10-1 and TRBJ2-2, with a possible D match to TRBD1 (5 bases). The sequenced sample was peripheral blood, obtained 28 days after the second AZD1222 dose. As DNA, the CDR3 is TGCGCCAGCAGTGAACAGGCTACCACCGGGGAGCTGTTTTTT. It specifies CASSEQATTGELFF.